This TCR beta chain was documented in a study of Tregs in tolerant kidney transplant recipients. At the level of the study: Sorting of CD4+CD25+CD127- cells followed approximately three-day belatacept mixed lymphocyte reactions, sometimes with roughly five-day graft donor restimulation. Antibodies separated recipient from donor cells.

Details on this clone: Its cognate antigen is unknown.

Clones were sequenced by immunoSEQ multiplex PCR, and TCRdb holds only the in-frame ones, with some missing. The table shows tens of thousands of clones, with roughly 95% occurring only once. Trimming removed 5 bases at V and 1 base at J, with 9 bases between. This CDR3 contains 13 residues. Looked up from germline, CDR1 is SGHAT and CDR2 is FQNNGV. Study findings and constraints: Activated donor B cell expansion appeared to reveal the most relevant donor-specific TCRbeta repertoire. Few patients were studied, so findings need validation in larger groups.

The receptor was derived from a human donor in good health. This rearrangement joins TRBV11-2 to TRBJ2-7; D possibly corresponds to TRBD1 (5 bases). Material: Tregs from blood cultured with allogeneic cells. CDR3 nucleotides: TGTGCCAGCAGCACACAGGTGTCCTACGAGCAGTACTTC. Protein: CASSTQVSYEQYF.